The present T cell receptor beta chain was sequenced within a study of blood T cell repertoires in COVID-19. Overall study context: The origin of the acute and convalescent COVID-19 samples was the United States, Italy and Spain.

This study enrolled people aged about 18 to 100 from about 26 US geographic areas. In assigning cohorts, the study relied on participant-reported clinical history. In the source study's methods: Estimation of nucleated cell counts was performed using reference gene primer amplification. Assay used: immunoSEQ multiplex PCR; TCRdb lists only in-frame clones, some missing. For V, J and clone size, that table is used; D and trimming come from the DNA. This sample yields a few hundred thousand clones, of which over 75% are seen a single time; 2.5% to 3% belongs to the top ten. V lost 7 bases and J lost 11, with 15 bases in between. Germline CDR1 and CDR2: MDHEN and SYDVKM. CDR3 size: 12 residues.

This rearrangement joins TRBV28 to TRBJ1-5, with D tentatively TRBD1 (6 bases). The TCR originated in a woman under 40 who had recovered from COVID-19. Material for sequencing was PBMCs or T cells enriched from blood (not recorded which). The CDR3 DNA reads as TGTGCCAGCATGCAGGGGAATAGGGCCCAGCATTTT. This encodes CASMQGNRAQHF.